This TCR beta chain was sequenced during a study of spatial heterogeneity in lung cancer. The time point was: blood at routine non-recurrence follow-up after resection. Unsorted tumor, nontumor lung tissue or cryopreserved PBMC supplied the whole RNA. Many counts were recorded for this clonotype. Antigen specificity is unknown. The study's findings and limits: Blood carried ubiquitous expanded tumor TCRs more at resection than follow-up.

The CDR3 is 14 amino acids. V lost 3 bases and J 5 bases, leaving 13 bases between the germline ends. Germline V gene sequence: CDR1 MDHEN, CDR2 SYDVKM. The study tagged each TCR cDNA molecule with a unique molecular identifier. One entry per CDR3 protein, called by TCRdb with MiXCR from the 5' RACE reads. The sample records roughly 71,000 distinct CDR3 sequences, roughly 9% being singletons. V is TRBV28 and J is TRBJ2-5; D is undetermined. The specimen was PBMCs, collected at follow-up. This sequence originates from a female donor with early-stage non-small cell lung cancer. Here the CDR3 reads CASSLLLVGETQYF. The CDR3 DNA is TGTGCCAGCAGTTTGTTGCTAGTTGGGGAGACCCAGTACTTC.